This TCR beta chain was captured by sequencing in a study of cytomegalovirus exposure and HLA in healthy donors. PCR primers comprised 60 Vbeta and 13 Jbeta primers. Using immunoSEQ multiplex PCR, the repertoire was profiled, and TCRdb retains in-frame clones only, with some absent. The data hold some 180,000 clones, with over 60% observed a single time. The CDR3 extends over 15 amino acids. CDR1 is SGHAT, CDR2 FQNNGV, per germline. V shed 2 bases and J shed 5 bases, with 15 bases lying between them. The sequenced sample consisted of PBMCs. V is TRBV11-2 and J is TRBJ1-1; a possible D gene is TRBD1 (5 bases). The source is a man younger than 35 in good health and CMV-seronegative. The DNA of the CDR3 is TGTGCCAGCAGCTTATTGGGGAGCGGGGGGACTGAAGCTTTCTTT. Its translation: CASSLLGSGGTEAFF.